This TCR beta chain comes out of a study of blood T cell repertoires in COVID-19 (dated by TCRdb to 2018 to 2021). Background on the whole study: Samples covering the acute and convalescent phases of COVID-19 were provided by collaborators in the United States, Italy and Spain. The prospective study material was composed of cDNA or gDNA derived from T cells, B-cell-depleted T cells, or PBMCs. The dataset comprised deeply sampled blood TCRbeta repertoires from subjects exposed to, actively infected with, or recovered from COVID-19. A freely available public database, intended as a resource for researchers studying the immune response to SARS-CoV-2, is where the repertoires were released. The samples were drawn from two sources: the first 160 participants of the ongoing ImmuneRACE study, and fewer than 1,500 subjects contributed by 6 global collaborators. Nearly every sample came with metadata listing a de-identified subject ID, COVID-19 status, age in years and sex. Where available, HLA class I and class II types were taken from metadata supplied by the sample provider and were not determined by assay-based typing.

On the study overall, not on this receptor specifically: The amount of clinical and demographic metadata varied by source and participant and was provided uncurated.

To note about this clone: Its recognized antigen is unknown. No quality values exist for individual bases; no much larger clone is one base distant.

The immunoSEQ Assay, a bias-controlled multiplex PCR, was used to amplify TCRbeta CDR3 regions from genomic DNA. Turning to the authors' computational methods: Nucleated cell counts per sample were estimated from amplification of reference gene primers within the assay. To quantify the absolute abundance of each unique TCRbeta CDR3 rearrangement, sequence reads were collapsed and filtered. For each sample, productive Simpson clonality was calculated as the square root of Simpson's diversity index across productive rearrangements. TCRdb mirrors the immuneACCESS table, restricted to in-frame sequences. Some clones are absent from its copies; in checked studies, under half trace to an unresolved V gene, and the reason for the others is unknown. V and J calls and clone size are given by that table; D and trimming were obtained from the DNA. This sample comprises over 65,000 clones, 86% of them detected only once. 7% to 8.5% of the sample comes from the top ten.

The collaborating institutions used their own protocols to collect whole blood in K2EDTA tubes. For TCRbeta analysis, collaborators shipped samples as frozen whole blood, isolated PBMCs, or DNA extracted from either of those sample types. The sequenced sample was peripheral blood. The receptor was derived from a man aged 25 to 45 with acute or convalescent COVID-19.

The nucleotide sequence reads TGCGCCAGCAGTGGATCTACTAGCGGAACCGGGGAGCTGTTTTTT. Its protein product is CASSGSTSGTGELFF. Recombination linked TRBV10-1 to TRBJ2-2; the junction holds 8 bases that match TRBD2. The CDR3 has 15 amino acids, counting the end cysteine and phenylalanine. Only the CDR3 part of the read is kept: 45 bases, read in frame from the first base. From V the trimming removes 4 bases and from J it removes 5 bases, while the gene matches leave 6 bases of the junction unaccounted for. CDR1 and CDR2 are drawn from the germline V gene (reference sequence): WNHNN, SYGVQD.